This T cell receptor beta chain is from a study of blood T cell repertoires in COVID-19. In the original workflow: Counts of nucleated cells, estimated from reference gene primer amplification, were obtained. Only in-frame clones appear in the TCRdb table, and some are missing; sequencing was by immunoSEQ multiplex PCR. V and J calls and clone size follow that table, whereas D and trimming were derived from the DNA. The data contain some 240,000 clones, approximately 81% of them singletons. V lost 6 bases, J lost 1 base, and 17 bases stayed unmatched. Germline CDR1 LNHDA, CDR2 SQIVND (reference sequence). The CDR3 spans 19 residues.

J is TRBJ2-2 and V is TRBV19, with 7 bases identical to TRBD1. This TCR was sampled from a woman in her forties or fifties who had been exposed to COVID-19. Sample: PBMCs or T cells enriched from blood (not recorded which). The CDR3 coding sequence is TGTGCCAGTAGCCTTCGGGACAGCCTCTACGAAATGAACACCGGGGAGCTGTTTTTT. Its translation: CASSLRDSLYEMNTGELFF.